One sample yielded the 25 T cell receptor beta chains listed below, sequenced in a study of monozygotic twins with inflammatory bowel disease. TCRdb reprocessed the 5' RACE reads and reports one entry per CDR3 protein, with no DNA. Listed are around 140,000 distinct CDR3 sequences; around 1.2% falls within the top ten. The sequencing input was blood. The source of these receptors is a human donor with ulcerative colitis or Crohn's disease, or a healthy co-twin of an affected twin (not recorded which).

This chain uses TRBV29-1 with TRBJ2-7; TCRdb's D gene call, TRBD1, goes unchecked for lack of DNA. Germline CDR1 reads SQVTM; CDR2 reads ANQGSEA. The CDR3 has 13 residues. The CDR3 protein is CSVPGPSSYEQYF.

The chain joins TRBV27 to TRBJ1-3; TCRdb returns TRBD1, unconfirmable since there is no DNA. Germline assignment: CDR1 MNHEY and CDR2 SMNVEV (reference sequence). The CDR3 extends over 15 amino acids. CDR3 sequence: CASSRQGLSGNTIYF.

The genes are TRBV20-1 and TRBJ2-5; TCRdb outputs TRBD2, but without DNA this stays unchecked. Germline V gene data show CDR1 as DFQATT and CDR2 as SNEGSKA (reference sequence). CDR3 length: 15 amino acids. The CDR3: CSASSLAGVQETQYF.

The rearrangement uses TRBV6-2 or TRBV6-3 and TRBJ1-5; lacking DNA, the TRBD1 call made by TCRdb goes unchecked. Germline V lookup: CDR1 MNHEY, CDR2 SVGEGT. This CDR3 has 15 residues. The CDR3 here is CASSPFGGYGQPQHF.

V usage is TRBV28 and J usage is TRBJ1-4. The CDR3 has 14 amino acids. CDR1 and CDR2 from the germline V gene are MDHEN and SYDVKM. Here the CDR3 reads CASSFSGPNEKLFF.

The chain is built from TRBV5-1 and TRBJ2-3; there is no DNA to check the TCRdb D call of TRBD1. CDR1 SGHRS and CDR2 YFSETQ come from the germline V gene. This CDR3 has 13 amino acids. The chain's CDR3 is CASSPGGEDTQYF.

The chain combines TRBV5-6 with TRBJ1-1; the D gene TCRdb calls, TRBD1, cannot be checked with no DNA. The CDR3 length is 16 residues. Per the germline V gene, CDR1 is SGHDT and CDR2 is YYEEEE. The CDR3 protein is CASRRRRGLWNTEAFF.

The CDR3 reads CAISQRGPTGGNEQFF. The chain carries TRBV10-3 and TRBJ2-1; the D call of TRBD1 rests on TCRdb alone, since no DNA is present to check it. CDR1 ENHRY and CDR2 SYGVKD come from the germline V gene. The CDR3 runs 16 residues.

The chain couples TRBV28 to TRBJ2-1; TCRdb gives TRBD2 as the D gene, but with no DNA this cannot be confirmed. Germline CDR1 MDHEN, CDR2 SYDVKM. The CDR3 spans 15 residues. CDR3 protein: CASSSLSGGYNEQFF.

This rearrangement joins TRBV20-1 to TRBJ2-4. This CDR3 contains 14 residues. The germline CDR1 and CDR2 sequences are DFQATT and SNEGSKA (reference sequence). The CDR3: CSPGEAETKNIQYF.

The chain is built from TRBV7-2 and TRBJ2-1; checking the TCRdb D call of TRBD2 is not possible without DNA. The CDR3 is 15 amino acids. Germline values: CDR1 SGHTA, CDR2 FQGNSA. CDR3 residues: CASSFGLAGGVEQFF.

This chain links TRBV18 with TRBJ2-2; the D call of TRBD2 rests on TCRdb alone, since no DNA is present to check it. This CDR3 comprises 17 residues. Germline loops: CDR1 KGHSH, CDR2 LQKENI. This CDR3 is CASSPVGLAGNTGELFF.

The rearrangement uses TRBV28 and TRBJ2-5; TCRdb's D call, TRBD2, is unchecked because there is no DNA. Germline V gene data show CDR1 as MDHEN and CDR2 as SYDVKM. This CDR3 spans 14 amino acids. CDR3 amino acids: CASLQGQYQETQYF.

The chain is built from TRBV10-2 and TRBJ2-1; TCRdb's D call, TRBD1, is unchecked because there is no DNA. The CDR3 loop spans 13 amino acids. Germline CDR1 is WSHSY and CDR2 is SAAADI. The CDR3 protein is CASSESGRNEQFF.

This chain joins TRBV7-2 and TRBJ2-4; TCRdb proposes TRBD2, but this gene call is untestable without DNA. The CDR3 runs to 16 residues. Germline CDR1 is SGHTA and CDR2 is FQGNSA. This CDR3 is CASSETSGTAKNIQYF. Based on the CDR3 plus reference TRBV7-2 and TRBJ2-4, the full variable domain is GAGVSQSPSNKVTEKGKDVELRCDPISGHTALYWYRQSLGQGLEFLIYFQGNSAPDKSGLPSDRFSAERTGGSVSTLTIQRTQQEDSAVYLCASSETSGTAKNIQYFGAGTRLSVL.

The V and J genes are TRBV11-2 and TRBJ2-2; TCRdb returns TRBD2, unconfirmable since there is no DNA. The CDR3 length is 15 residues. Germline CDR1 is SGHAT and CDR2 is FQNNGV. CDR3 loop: CASSLAGPNTGELFF.

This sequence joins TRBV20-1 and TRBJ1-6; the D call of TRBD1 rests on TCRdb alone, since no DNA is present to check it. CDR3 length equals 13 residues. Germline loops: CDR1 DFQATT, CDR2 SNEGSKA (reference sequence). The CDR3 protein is CSARGGGNSPLHF.

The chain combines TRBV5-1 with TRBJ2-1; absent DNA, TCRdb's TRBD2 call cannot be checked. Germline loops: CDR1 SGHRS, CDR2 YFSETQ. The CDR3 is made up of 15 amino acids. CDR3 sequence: CASQTSGSSYNEQFF. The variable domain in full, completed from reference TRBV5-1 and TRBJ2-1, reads KAGVTQTPRYLIKTRGQQVTLSCSPISGHRSVSWYQQTPGQGLQFLFEYFSETQRNKGNFPGRFSGRQFSNSRSEMNVSTLELGDSALYLCASQTSGSSYNEQFFGPGTRLTVL.

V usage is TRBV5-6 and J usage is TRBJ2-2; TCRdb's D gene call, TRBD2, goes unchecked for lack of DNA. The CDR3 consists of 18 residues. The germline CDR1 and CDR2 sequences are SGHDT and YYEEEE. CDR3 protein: CASSSVLRLAGAPGELFF.

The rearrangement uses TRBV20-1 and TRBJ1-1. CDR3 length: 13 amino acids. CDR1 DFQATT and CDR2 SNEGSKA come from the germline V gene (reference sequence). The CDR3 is CSAGRGPNTEAFF.

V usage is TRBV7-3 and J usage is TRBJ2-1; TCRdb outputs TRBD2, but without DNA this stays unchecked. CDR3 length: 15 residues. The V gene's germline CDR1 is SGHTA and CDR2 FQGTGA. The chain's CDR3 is CASSLWTSGSNEQFF.

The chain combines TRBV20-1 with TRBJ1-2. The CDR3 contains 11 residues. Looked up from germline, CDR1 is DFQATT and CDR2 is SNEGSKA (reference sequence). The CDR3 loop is CSASLDAGYTF.

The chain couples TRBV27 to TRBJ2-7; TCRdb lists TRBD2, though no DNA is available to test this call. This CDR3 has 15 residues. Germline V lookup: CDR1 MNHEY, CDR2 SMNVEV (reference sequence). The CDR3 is CASSPLAGGPYEQYF.

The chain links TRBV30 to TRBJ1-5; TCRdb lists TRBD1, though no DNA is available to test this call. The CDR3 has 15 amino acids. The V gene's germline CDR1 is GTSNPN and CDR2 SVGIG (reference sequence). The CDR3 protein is CAWTPRDSYNQPQHF.

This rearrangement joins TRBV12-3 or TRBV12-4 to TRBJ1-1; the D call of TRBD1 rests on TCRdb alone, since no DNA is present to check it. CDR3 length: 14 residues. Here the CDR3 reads CASRLQALNTEAFF.